This T cell receptor beta chain was found in a study of blood T cell repertoires in COVID-19. Overall study context: Sites across the United States, Italy and Spain contributed samples from acute and convalescent COVID-19.

Measured with immunoSEQ multiplex PCR; TCRdb has only the in-frame clones, and not every one. The sample carries approximately 140,000 clones, under 85% recorded once. Germline lookup yields CDR1 SGHDT and CDR2 YYEEEE. The CDR3 contains 14 residues. V shed 3 bases and J 1 base; nucleotides not matched to a gene: 0. The sequence came from a human donor in a cohort sampled during active COVID-19. The rearrangement links TRBV5-6 to TRBJ1-1; 10 nucleotides match TRBD1. The sequenced material came from peripheral blood. The CDR3 here is CASSWDRGNTEAFF. The CDR3 DNA is TGTGCCAGCAGCTGGGACAGGGGGAACACTGAAGCTTTCTTT.